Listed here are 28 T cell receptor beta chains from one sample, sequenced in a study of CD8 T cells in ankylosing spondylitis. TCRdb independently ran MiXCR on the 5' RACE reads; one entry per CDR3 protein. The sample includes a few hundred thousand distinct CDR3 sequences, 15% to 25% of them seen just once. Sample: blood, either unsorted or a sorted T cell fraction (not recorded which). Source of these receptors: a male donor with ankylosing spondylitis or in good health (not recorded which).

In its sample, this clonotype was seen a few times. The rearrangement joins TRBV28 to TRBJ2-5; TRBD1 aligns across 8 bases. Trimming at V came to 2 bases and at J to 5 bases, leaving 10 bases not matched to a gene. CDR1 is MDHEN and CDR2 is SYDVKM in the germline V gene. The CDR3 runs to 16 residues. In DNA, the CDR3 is TGTGCCAGCAGTTTAGGCGCAGGGGGCGCCCCGGAGACCCAGTACTTC. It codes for CASSLGAGGAPETQYF.

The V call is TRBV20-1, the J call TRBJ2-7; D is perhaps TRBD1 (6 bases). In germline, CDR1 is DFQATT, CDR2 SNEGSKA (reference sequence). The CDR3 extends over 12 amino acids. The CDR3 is CSAVQGSFEQYV. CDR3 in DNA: TGCAGTGCAGTACAGGGTTCCTTCGAGCAGTACGTC.

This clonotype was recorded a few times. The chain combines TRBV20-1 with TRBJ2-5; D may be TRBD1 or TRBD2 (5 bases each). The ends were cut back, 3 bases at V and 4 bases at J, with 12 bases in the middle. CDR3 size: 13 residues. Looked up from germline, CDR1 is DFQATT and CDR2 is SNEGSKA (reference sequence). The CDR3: CSASYLRGETQYF. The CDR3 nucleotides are TGCAGTGCTAGTTACTTGAGGGGAGAGACCCAGTACTTC.

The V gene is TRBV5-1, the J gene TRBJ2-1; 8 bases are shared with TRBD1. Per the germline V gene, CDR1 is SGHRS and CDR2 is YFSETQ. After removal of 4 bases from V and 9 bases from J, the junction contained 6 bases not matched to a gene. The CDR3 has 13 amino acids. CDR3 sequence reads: CASSRTGPTEQFF. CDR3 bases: TGCGCCAGCAGCCGGACAGGGCCGACTGAGCAGTTCTTC.

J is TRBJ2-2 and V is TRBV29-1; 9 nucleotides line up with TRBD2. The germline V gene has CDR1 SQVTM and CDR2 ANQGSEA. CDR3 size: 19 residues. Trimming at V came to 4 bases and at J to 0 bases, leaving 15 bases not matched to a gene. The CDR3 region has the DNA TGCAGCGTTGGCCGGGATAGCGGGGGAACCTTCGCGAACACCGGGGAGCTGTTTTTT. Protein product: CSVGRDSGGTFANTGELFF.

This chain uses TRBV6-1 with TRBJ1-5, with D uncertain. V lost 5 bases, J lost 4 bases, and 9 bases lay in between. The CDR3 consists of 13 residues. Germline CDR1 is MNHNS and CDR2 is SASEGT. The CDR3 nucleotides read TGTGCCAGCAGTCTAACGGCGAATCAGCCCCAGCATTTT. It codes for CASSLTANQPQHF.

This CDR3 reads CASREGLSETQYF. CDR3 in DNA: TGTGCCAGCAGGGAAGGACTATCAGAGACCCAGTACTTC. The chain has TRBV12-3 or TRBV12-4 and TRBJ2-5; a weak D match, TRBD2 (6 bases). Deletions cut 6 bases from V and 4 bases from J, with 12 bases between. The CDR3 has 13 residues.

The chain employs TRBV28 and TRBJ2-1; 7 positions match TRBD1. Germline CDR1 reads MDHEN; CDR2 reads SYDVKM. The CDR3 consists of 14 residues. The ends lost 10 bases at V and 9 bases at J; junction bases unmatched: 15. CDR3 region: CATQPDRARSEQFF. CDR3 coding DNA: TGTGCCACGCAACCCGACAGGGCTAGAAGTGAGCAGTTCTTC.

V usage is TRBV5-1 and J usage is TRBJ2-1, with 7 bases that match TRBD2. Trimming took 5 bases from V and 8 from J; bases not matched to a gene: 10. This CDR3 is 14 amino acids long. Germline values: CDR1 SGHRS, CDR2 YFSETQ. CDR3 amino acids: CASRFDPSGDEQFF. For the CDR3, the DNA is TGCGCCAGCAGATTTGATCCGAGCGGGGATGAGCAGTTCTTC.

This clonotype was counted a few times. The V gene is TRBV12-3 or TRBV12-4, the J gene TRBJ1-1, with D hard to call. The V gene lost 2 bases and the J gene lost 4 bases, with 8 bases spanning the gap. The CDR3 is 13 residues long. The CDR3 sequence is CASSLNVFTEAFF. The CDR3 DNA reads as TGTGCCAGCAGTTTAAACGTCTTCACTGAAGCTTTCTTT.

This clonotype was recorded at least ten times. CDR3 DNA: TGTGCCAGCAGTCACCGGGCAGGGGTGTGGAATGAGCAGTTCTTC. Translating gives CASSHRAGVWNEQFF. The J gene is TRBJ2-1, the V gene TRBV28, with a weak D call TRBD1 (6 bases). V was pared by 5 bases and J by 7 bases, with 18 bases between. CDR3 length: 15 amino acids. Germline CDR1 MDHEN, CDR2 SYDVKM.

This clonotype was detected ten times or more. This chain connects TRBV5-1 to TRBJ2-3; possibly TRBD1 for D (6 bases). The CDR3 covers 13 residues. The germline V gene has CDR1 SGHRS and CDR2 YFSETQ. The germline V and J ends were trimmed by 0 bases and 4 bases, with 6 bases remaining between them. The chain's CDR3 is CASSLEGADTQYF. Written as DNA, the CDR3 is TGCGCCAGCAGCTTGGAGGGGGCAGATACGCAGTATTTT.

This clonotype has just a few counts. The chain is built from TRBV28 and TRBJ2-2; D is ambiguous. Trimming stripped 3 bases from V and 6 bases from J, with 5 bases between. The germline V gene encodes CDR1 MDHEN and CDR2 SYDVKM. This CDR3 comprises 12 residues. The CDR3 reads CASSFVAGELFF. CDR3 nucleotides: TGTGCCAGCAGTTTCGTCGCCGGGGAGCTGTTTTTT.

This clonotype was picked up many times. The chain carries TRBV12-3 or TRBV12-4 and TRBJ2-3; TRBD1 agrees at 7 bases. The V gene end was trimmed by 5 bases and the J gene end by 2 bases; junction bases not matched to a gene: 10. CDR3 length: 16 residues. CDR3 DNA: TGTGCCAGCAGTAAGGGGGCTAGCAGGGTCACAGATACGCAGTATTTT. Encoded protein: CASSKGASRVTDTQYF.

CDR3 coding DNA: TGCAGTGCTAGTGACTCGACAGACTGGTACCAAGAGACCCAGTACTTC. It yields the protein CSASDSTDWYQETQYF. The J gene is TRBJ2-5, the V gene TRBV20-1, with a possible D match to TRBD1 (5 bases). Germline V gene sequence: CDR1 DFQATT, CDR2 SNEGSKA (reference sequence). The CDR3 runs to 16 residues. V dropped 3 bases and J dropped 0 bases, with 17 bases sitting between them.

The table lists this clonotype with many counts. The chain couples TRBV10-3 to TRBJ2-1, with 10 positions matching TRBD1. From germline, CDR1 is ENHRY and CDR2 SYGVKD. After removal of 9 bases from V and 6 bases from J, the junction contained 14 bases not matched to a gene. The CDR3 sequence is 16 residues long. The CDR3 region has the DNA TGTGCCATACAGCCGGAGACAGGGGGCCTGATCAATGAGCAGTTCTTC. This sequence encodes CAIQPETGGLINEQFF.

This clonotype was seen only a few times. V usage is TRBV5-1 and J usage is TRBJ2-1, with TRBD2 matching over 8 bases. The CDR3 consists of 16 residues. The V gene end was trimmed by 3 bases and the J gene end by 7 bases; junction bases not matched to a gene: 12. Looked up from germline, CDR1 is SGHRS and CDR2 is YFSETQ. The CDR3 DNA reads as TGCGCCAGCAGCTACCCCCCAGCGGGAGATAGGAATGAGCAGTTCTTC. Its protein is CASSYPPAGDRNEQFF.

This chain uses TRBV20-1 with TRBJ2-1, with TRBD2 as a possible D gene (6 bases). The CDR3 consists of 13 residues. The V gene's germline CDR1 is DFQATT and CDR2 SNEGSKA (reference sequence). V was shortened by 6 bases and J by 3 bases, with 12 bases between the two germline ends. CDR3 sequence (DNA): TGCAGTGCAACCAGTAGCGGCTACAATGAGCAGTTCTTC. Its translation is CSATSSGYNEQFF.

Here the CDR3 reads CSARDLGSRGTGELFF. CDR3 in DNA: TGCAGTGCTAGAGATCTCGGGAGTAGGGGCACCGGGGAGCTGTTTTTT. The V gene is TRBV20-1, the J gene TRBJ2-2, with a weak D call TRBD2 (6 bases). Germline V gives CDR1 DFQATT, CDR2 SNEGSKA (reference sequence). V was clipped by 0 bases and J by 4 bases, with 15 bases between them. This CDR3 contains 16 residues.

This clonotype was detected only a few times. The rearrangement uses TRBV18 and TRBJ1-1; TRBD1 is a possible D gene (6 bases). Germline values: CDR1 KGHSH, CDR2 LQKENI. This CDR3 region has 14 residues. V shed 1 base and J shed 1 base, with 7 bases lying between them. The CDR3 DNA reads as TGTGCCAGCTCACCACAGGGACAGAACACTGAAGCTTTCTTT. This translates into CASSPQGQNTEAFF. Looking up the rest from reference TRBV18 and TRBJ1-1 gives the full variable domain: NAGVMQNPRHLVRRRGQEARLRCSPMKGHSHVYWYRQLPEEGLKFMVYLQKENIIDESGMPKERFSAEFPKEGPSILRIQQVVRGDSAAYFCASSPQGQNTEAFFGQGTRLTVV.

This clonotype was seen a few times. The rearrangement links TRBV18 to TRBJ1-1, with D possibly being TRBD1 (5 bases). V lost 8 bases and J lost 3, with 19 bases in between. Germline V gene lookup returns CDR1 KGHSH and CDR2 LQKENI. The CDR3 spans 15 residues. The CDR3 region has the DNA TGTGCCAGCGTTCCGAGAACCCCACAGGACACTGAAGCTTTCTTT. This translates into CASVPRTPQDTEAFF.

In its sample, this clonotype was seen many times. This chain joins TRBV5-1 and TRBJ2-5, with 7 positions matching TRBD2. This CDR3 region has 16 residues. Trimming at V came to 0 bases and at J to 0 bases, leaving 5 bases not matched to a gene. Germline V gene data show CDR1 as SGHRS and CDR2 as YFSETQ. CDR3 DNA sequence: TGCGCCAGCAGCTTGGATATCGGGGGGTACCAAGAGACCCAGTACTTC. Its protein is CASSLDIGGYQETQYF.

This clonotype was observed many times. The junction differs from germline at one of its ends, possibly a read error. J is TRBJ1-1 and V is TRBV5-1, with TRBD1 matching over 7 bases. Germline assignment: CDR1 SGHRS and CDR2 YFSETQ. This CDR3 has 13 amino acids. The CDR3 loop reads CASSLTGVTEAFF. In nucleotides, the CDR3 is TGTGCCAGCAGTTTAACAGGGGTCACTGAAGCTTTCTTT.

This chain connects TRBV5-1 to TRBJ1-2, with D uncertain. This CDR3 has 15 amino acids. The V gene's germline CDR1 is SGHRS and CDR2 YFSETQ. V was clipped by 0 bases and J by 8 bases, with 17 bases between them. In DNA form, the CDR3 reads TGCGCCAGCAGCTTGGACCTCGCGCCGAATAGGGGCTACACCTTC. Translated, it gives CASSLDLAPNRGYTF.

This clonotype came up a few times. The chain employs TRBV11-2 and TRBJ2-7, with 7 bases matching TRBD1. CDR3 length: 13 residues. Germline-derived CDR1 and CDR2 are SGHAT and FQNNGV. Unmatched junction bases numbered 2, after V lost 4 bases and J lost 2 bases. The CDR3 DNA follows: TGTGCCAGCAGCTGGGACAGAACCTACGAGCAGTACGTC. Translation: CASSWDRTYEQYV.

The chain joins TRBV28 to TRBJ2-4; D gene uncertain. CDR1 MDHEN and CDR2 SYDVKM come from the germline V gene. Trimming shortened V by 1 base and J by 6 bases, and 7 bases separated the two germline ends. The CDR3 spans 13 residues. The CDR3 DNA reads TGTGCCAGCAGTTTATCGGGTCTAAACATTCAGTACTTC. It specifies CASSLSGLNIQYF.

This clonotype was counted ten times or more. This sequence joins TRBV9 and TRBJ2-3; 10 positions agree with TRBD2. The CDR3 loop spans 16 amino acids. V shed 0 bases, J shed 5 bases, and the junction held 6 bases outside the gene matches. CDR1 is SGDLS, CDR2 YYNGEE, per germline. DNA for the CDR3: TGTGCCAGCAGCGTAGGGCTAGCGGGAGTGGAAGATACGCAGTATTTT. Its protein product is CASSVGLAGVEDTQYF.

The DNA for the CDR3 is TGTGCCAGCAGTTTATTGTCTAGCGGGACCTTCTATGGGGAGACCCAGTACTTC. It specifies CASSLLSSGTFYGETQYF. The chain employs TRBV28 and TRBJ2-5, with 9 bases identical to TRBD2. Looked up from germline, CDR1 is MDHEN and CDR2 is SYDVKM. J was trimmed by 5 bases and V by 1 base; bases with no gene match: 14. The CDR3 covers 18 residues.